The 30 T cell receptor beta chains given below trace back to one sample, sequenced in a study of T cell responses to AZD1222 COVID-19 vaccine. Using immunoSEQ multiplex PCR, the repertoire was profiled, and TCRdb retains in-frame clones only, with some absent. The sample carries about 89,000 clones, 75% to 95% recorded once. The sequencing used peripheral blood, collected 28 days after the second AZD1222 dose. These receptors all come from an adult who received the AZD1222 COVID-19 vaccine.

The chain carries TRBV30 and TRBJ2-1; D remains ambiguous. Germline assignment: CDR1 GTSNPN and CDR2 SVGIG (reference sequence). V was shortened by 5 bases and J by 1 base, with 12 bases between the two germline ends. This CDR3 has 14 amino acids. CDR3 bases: TGTGCCTGGGACCCCCACGGATCCTACAATGAGCAGTTCTTC. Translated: CAWDPHGSYNEQFF.

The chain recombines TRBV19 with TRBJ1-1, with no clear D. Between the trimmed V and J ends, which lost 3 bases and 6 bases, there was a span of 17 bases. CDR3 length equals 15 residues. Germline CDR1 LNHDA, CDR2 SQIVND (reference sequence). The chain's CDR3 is CASSIDFGVYSEAFF. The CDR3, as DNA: TGTGCCAGTAGTATTGATTTCGGGGTTTATTCTGAAGCTTTCTTT.

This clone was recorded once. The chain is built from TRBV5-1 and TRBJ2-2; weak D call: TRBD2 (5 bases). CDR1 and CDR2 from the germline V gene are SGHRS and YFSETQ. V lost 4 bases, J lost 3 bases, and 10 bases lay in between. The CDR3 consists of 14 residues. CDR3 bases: TGCGCCAGCAGCCCGGACTCTTACACCGGGGAGCTGTTTTTT. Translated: CASSPDSYTGELFF.

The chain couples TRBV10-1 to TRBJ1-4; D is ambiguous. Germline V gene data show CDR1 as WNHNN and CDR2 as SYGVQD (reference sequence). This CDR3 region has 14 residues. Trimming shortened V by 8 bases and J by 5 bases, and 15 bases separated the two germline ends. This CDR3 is CASLSLDVNEKLFF. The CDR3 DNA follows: TGCGCCAGCTTGAGCTTGGACGTAAATGAAAAACTGTTTTTT.

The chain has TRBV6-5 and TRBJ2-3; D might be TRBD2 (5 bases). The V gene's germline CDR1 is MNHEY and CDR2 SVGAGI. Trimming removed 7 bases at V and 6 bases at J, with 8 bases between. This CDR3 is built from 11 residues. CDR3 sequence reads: CASNRGDTQYF. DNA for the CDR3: TGTGCCAGCAACCGGGGTGATACGCAGTATTTT.

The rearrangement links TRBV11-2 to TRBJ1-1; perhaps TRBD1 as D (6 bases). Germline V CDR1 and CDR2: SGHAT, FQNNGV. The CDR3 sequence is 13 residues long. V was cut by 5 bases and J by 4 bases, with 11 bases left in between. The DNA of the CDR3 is TGTGCCAGCAGCCCAGGGGTTATCACTGAAGCTTTCTTT. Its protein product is CASSPGVITEAFF.

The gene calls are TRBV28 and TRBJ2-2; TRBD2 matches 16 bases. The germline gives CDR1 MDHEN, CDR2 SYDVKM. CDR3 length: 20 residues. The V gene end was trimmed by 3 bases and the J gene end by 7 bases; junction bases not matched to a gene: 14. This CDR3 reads CASSFGPGLAGGPGIGELFF. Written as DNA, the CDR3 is TGTGCCAGCAGTTTCGGTCCGGGACTAGCGGGAGGGCCGGGGATCGGGGAGCTGTTTTTT.

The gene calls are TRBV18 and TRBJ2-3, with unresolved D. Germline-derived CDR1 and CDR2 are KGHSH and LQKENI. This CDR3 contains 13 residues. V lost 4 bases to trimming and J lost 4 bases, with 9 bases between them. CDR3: CASSHNIADTQYF. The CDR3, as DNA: TGTGCCAGCTCACACAACATAGCAGATACGCAGTATTTT.

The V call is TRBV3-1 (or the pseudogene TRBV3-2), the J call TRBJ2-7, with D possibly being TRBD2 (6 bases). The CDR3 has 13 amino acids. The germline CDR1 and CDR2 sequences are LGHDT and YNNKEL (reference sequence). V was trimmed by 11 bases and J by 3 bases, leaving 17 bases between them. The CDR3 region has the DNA TGTGCCGCAGCCGGGAGTCCGGTCTACGAGCAGTACTTC. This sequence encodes CAAAGSPVYEQYF.

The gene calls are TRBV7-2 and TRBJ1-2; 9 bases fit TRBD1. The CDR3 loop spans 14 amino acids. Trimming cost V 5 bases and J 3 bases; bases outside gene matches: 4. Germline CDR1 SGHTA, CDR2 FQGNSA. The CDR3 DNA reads TGTGCCAGCAGCCCCCGGACAGGGGACTATGGCTACACCTTC. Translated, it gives CASSPRTGDYGYTF. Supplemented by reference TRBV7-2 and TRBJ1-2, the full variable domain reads GAGVSQSPSNKVTEKGKDVELRCDPISGHTALYWYRQSLGQGLEFLIYFQGNSAPDKSGLPSDRFSAERTGGSVSTLTIQRTQQEDSAVYLCASSPRTGDYGYTFGSGTRLTVV.

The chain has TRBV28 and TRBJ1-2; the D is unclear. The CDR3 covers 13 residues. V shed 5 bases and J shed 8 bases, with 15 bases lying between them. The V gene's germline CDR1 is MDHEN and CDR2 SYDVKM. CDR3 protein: CASSPAPPYGYTF. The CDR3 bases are TGTGCCAGCAGTCCCGCGCCGCCCTACGGCTACACCTTC.

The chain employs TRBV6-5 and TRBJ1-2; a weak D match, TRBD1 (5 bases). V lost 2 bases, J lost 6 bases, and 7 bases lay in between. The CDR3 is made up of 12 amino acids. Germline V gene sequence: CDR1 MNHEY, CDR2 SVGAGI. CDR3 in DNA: TGTGCCAGCAGTTACGCGGGACATGGCTACACCTTC. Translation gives CASSYAGHGYTF.

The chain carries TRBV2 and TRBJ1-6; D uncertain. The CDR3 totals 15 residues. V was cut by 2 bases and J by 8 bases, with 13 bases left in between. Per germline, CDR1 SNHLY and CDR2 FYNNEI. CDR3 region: CASSESERVDSPLHF. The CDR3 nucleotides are TGTGCCAGCAGTGAATCGGAAAGGGTTGATTCACCCCTCCACTTT.

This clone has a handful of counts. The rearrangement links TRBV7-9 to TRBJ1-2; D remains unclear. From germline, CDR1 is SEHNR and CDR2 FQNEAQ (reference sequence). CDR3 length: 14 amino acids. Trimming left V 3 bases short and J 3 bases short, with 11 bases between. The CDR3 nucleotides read TGTGCCAGCAGCTTTCAGGTTGAGGACTATGGCTACACCTTC. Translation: CASSFQVEDYGYTF.

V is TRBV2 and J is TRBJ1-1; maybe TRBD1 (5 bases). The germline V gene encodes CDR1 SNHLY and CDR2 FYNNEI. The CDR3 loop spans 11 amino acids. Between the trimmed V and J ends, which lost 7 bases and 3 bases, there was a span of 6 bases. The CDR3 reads CASKGYTEAFF. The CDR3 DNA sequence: TGTGCCAGCAAGGGGTACACTGAAGCTTTCTTT.

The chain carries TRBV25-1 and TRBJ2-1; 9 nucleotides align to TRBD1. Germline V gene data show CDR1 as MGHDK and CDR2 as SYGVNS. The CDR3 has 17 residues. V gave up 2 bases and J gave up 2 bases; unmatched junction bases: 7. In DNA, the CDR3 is TGTGCCAGCAGTGAACCCCCCGGGACAGGGACCTACAATGAGCAGTTCTTC. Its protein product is CASSEPPGTGTYNEQFF.

CDR3 protein: CASSKSGIRNSPLHF. The CDR3 nucleotides are TGCGCCAGCAGCAAATCAGGGATCCGAAATTCACCCCTCCACTTT. The chain combines TRBV5-1 with TRBJ1-6, with D possibly being TRBD1 (5 bases). Per germline, CDR1 SGHRS and CDR2 YFSETQ. The CDR3 is made up of 15 amino acids. The germline V and J ends were trimmed by 4 bases and 7 bases, with 15 bases remaining between them. Full variable domain (missing parts from reference TRBV5-1 and TRBJ1-6): KAGVTQTPRYLIKTRGQQVTLSCSPISGHRSVSWYQQTPGQGLQFLFEYFSETQRNKGNFPGRFSGRQFSNSRSEMNVSTLELGDSALYLCASSKSGIRNSPLHFGNGTRLTVT.

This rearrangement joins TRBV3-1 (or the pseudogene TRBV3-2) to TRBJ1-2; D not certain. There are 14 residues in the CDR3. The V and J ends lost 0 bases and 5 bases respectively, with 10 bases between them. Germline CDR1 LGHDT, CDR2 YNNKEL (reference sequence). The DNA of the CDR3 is TGTGCCAGCAGCCAAGAGGGCAACGCTTATGGCTACACCTTC. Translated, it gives CASSQEGNAYGYTF.

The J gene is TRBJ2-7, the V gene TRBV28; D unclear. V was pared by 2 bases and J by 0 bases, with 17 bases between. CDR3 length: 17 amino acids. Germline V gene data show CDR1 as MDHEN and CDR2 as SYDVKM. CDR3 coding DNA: TGTGCCAGCAGTTTAAGGTTGCTTTCTCTCAGCTCCTACGAGCAGTACTTC. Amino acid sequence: CASSLRLLSLSSYEQYF. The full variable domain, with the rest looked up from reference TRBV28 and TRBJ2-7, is DVKVTQSSRYLVKRTGEKVFLECVQDMDHENMFWYRQDPGLGLRLIYFSYDVKMKEKGDIPEGYSVSREKKERFSLILESASTNQTSMYLCASSLRLLSLSSYEQYFGPGTRLTVT.

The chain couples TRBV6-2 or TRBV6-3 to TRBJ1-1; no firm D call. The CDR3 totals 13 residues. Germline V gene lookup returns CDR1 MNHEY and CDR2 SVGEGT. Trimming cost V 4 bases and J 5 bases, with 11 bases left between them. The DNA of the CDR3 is TGTGCCAGCAGTTTTAACCCAGAAACTGAAGCTTTCTTT. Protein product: CASSFNPETEAFF.

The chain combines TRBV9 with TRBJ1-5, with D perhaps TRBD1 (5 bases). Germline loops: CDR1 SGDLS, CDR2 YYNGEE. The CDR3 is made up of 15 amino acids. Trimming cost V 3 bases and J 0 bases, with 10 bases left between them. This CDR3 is CASSAGGYSNQPQHF. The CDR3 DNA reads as TGTGCCAGCAGCGCGGGGGGATATAGCAATCAGCCCCAGCATTTT. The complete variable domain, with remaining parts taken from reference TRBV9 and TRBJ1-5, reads DSGVTQTPKHLITATGQRVTLRCSPRSGDLSVYWYQQSLDQGLQFLIQYYNGEERAKGNILERFSAQQFPDLHSELNLSSLELGDSALYFCASSAGGYSNQPQHFGDGTRLSIL.

The CDR3 nucleotides read TGTGCCAGCAGCCCCCTGGACAGGGCGACTGGAAACACCATATATTTT. Its translation: CASSPLDRATGNTIYF. This rearrangement joins TRBV11-2 to TRBJ1-3; 8 positions agree with TRBD1. The CDR3 sequence is 16 residues long. The J segment lost 2 bases and the V segment lost 5 bases, leaving 8 bases of the junction unmatched. Germline V gene lookup returns CDR1 SGHAT and CDR2 FQNNGV.

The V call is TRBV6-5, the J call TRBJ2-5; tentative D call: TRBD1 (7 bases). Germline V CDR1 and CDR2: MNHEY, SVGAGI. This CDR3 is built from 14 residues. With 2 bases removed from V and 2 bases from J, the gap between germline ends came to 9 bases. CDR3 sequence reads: CASSYQGGQETQYF. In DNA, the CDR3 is TGTGCCAGCAGTTACCAGGGGGGTCAAGAGACCCAGTACTTC.

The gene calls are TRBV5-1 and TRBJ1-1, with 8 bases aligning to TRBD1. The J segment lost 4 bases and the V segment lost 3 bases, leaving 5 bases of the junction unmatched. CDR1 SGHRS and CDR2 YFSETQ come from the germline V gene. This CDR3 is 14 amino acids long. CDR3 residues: CASSSLTGGTEAFF. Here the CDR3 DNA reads TGCGCCAGCAGCTCACTAACAGGGGGCACTGAAGCTTTCTTT.

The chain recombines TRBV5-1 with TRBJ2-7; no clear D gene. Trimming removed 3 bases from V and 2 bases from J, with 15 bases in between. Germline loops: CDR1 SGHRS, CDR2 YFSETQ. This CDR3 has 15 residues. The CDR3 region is CASSSAPTSPYEQYF. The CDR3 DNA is TGCGCCAGCAGCTCCGCGCCTACATCACCCTACGAGCAGTACTTC.

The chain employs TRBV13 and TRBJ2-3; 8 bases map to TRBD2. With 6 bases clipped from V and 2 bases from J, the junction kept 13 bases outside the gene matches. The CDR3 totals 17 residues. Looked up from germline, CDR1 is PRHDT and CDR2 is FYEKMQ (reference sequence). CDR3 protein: CASSQGVAGSITDTQYF. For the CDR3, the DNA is TGTGCCAGCAGTCAAGGGGTAGCGGGGTCGATCACAGATACGCAGTATTTT.

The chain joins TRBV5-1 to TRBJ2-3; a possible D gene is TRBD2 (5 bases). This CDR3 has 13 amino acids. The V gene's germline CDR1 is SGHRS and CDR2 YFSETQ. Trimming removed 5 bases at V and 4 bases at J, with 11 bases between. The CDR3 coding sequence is TGCGCCAGCAGGAAAACAGCGGCAGATACGCAGTATTTT. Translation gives CASRKTAADTQYF.

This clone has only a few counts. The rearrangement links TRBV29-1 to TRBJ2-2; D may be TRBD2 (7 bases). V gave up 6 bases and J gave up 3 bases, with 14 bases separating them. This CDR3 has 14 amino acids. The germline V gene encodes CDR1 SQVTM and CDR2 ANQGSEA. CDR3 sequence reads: CSVGGGVDTGELFF. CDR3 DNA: TGCAGCGTCGGAGGGGGGGTAGACACCGGGGAGCTGTTTTTT.

CDR3 sequence: CASSRQPSPANYGYTF. CDR3 coding DNA: TGTGCCAGCAGTAGGCAGCCAAGCCCCGCTAACTATGGCTACACCTTC. The rearrangement joins TRBV7-9 to TRBJ1-2; no firm D call. CDR1 is SEHNR, CDR2 FQNEAQ, per germline (reference sequence). Trimming cost V 6 bases and J 0 bases, with 17 bases left between them. The CDR3 contains 16 residues. The full variable domain, with the rest looked up from reference TRBV7-9 and TRBJ1-2, is DTGVSQNPRHKITKRGQNVTFRCDPISEHNRLYWYRQTLGQGPEFLTYFQNEAQLEKSRLLSDRFSAERPKGSFSTLEIQRTEQGDSAMYLCASSRQPSPANYGYTFGSGTRLTVV.

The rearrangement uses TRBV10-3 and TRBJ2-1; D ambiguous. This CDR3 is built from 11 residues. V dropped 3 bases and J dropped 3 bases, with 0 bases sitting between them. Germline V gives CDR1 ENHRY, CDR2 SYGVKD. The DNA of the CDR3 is TGTGCCATCAGTGACTACAATGAGCAGTTCTTC. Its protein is CAISDYNEQFF.